The 10 T cell receptor beta chains presented below share a single source sample, sequenced in a study of T cells in Graves' hyperthyroidism and ophthalmopathy. The investigators amplified TCR beta CDR3 regions from RNA transcripts. TCR CDR3 regions were first amplified by RT-PCR with HTBI primers. TCRdb analysed the multiplex PCR reads with MiXCR anew, one entry per CDR3 protein. The sample has approximately 360,000 distinct CDR3 sequences; approximately 14% are singletons. Input material: blood. Every receptor here comes from a woman aged 18-30 years with Graves' hyperthyroidism that later progressed to Graves' ophthalmopathy.

In its sample, this clonotype was seen many times. V is TRBV7-2 and J is TRBJ2-7, with TRBD1 matching 7 bases. Germline V gene lookup returns CDR1 SGHTA and CDR2 FQGNSA. J lost 2 bases, V lost 4 bases, and 5 bases had no gene match. The CDR3 is 14 residues long. CDR3 in DNA: TGTGCCAGCAGCTACGGGACAGAAGCCTACGAGCAGTACTTC. It translates to CASSYGTEAYEQYF.

Many counts were recorded for this clonotype. The gene calls are TRBV7-8 and TRBJ1-1; 9 bases align to TRBD1. V gave up 3 bases and J gave up 0 bases; unmatched junction bases: 11. The germline gives CDR1 SGHVS, CDR2 FQNEAQ. The CDR3 loop spans 18 amino acids. CDR3 protein: CASSFHRDRVAMNTEAFF. CDR3 nucleotides: TGTGCCAGCAGCTTTCACCGGGACAGGGTGGCCATGAACACTGAAGCTTTCTTT.

This chain uses TRBV2 with TRBJ1-3, with D unclear. V dropped 10 bases and J dropped 0 bases, with 22 bases sitting between them. Per the germline V gene, CDR1 is SNHLY and CDR2 is FYNNEI. The length of the CDR3 is 17 residues. CDR3 region: CAIRDIPDPISGNTIYF. For the CDR3, the DNA is TGTGCCATAAGGGATATACCAGATCCTATCTCTGGAAACACCATATATTTT.

V is TRBV7-2 and J is TRBJ2-1; the D gene is possibly TRBD2 (5 bases). Trimming shortened V by 0 bases and J by 2 bases, and 8 bases separated the two germline ends. CDR1 and CDR2 from the germline V gene are SGHTA and FQGNSA. This CDR3 region has 15 residues. The CDR3 DNA sequence: TGTGCCAGCAGCTTAGCGGGAGAGGCCTACAATGAGCAGTTCTTC. Translated, it gives CASSLAGEAYNEQFF.

The rearrangement uses TRBV9 and TRBJ2-2, with 15 bases that match TRBD2. J lost 7 bases, V lost 4 bases, and 8 bases had no gene match. From germline, CDR1 is SGDLS and CDR2 YYNGEE. CDR3 size: 17 residues. This CDR3 is CASSPRTSGRVDGELFF. Here the CDR3 DNA reads TGTGCCAGCAGCCCCCGGACTAGCGGGAGGGTAGACGGGGAGCTGTTTTTT.

For this clonotype: This clone may be a read error of a much larger clone one base away. The rearrangement joins TRBV30 to TRBJ1-6, with D perhaps matching TRBD1 (5 bases). Trimming took off 4 bases at V and 0 bases at J, with 13 bases between the two ends. The CDR3 length is 16 residues. The V gene's germline CDR1 is GTSNPN and CDR2 SVGIG (reference sequence). The CDR3 coding sequence is TGTGCCTGGACCGCTGACAGTACCTCCTATAATTCACCCCTCCACTTT. Residues: CAWTADSTSYNSPLHF.

This clonotype was counted only a few times. The rearrangement links TRBV29-1 to TRBJ1-2; no clear D. The CDR3 contains 11 residues. V gave up 5 bases and J gave up 4 bases, with 8 bases separating them. Germline CDR1 reads SQVTM; CDR2 reads ANQGSEA. The CDR3 loop reads CSVSTSYGYTF. For the CDR3, the DNA is TGCAGCGTTTCTACAAGCTATGGCTACACCTTC.

The V gene is TRBV12-3 or TRBV12-4, the J gene TRBJ2-1; no clear D. The CDR3 totals 14 residues. With 5 bases removed from V and 15 bases from J, the gap between germline ends came to 23 bases. The CDR3 nucleotides read TGTGCCAGCAGTCCCGCTTTAAAGACGGCCGGGCGGTTCTTC. It codes for CASSPALKTAGRFF.

This clonotype was observed a handful of times. The chain joins TRBV28 to TRBJ2-7; 12 positions agree with TRBD2. The junction had 6 bases not matched to a gene; V was cut back by 6 bases and J by 3 bases. The germline V gene has CDR1 MDHEN and CDR2 SYDVKM. CDR3 length equals 15 residues. The CDR3 sequence: CASRSTSGRLYEQYF. CDR3 nucleotides: TGTGCCAGCAGGTCTACTAGCGGGAGGCTCTACGAGCAGTACTTC.

J is TRBJ2-2 and V is TRBV27, with D unclear. This CDR3 region has 12 residues. V lost 5 bases to trimming and J lost 6 bases, with 7 bases between them. Germline CDR1 MNHEY, CDR2 SMNVEV (reference sequence). The CDR3 is CASSVMAGELFF. CDR3 bases: TGTGCCAGCAGTGTTATGGCCGGGGAGCTGTTTTTT.